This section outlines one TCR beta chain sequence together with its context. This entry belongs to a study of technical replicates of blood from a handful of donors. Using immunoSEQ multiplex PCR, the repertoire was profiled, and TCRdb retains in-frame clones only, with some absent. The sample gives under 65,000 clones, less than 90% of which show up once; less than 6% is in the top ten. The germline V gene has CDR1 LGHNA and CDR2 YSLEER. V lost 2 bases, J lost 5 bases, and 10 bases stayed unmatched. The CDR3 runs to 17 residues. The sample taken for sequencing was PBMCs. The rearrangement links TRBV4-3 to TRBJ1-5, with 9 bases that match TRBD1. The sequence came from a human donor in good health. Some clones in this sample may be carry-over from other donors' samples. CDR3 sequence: CASSQPGQGFFDQPQHF. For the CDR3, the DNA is TGCGCCAGCAGCCAACCGGGACAGGGATTTTTTGATCAGCCCCAGCATTTT.